The clone carrying this T cell receptor (beta chain) was detected a few times. Its target is not known. Other DNA sequences in the sample encode the same CDR3. The record originates from a study of CD8+ T cells in alopecia areata. Regarding the study as a whole: When scalp samples are sequenced, resident alphabeta T cells of normal skin are also captured.

V dropped 1 base and J dropped 4 bases, with 3 bases sitting between them. CDR1 is MGHRA, CDR2 YSYEKL, per germline. This CDR3 has 12 residues. Reverse transcribed after extraction, RNA yielded cDNA as the sequencing template. Sequenced by immunoSEQ multiplex PCR; TCRdb stores in-frame clones only, minus some. The sample consists of tens of thousands of clones, roughly 51% of them appearing once. The material sequenced was NKG2D-high CD8+ T cells sorted from blood. This chain joins TRBV4-1 and TRBJ2-3, with D hard to call. The clonotype comes from a human donor with alopecia areata. This CDR3 reads CASSQVPDTQYF. CDR3 nucleotides: TGCGCCAGCAGCCAAGTCCCAGATACGCAGTATTTT.